This T cell receptor beta chain originates from a study of identical twins. With regard to this clonotype: Antigen unknown.

Overall study results and limits: Researchers caution that invariant MAIT and iNKT cells could partly confound zero-insertion analyses.

Through template switching, a universal primer site was introduced, and the cDNA contained unique molecular identifiers. TCRdb redid the calling of the 5' RACE reads with MiXCR, one entry per CDR3 protein. Here the sample spans about 200,000 distinct CDR3 sequences, approximately 15% being singletons. CDR3 length equals 14 residues. The germline CDR1 and CDR2 sequences are SEHNR and FQNEAQ (reference sequence). J lost 5 bases, V lost 0 bases, and 3 bases had no gene match. Healthy Caucasians made up all donors. These data were also filed under a second study, of T cells expressing NK-cell markers. That publication notes: A few of the donors also had these clonotypes leading their CD3+CD56-NKG2C+ fraction.

The origin of this receptor is a woman aged 18-35 years in good health. The chain is built from TRBV7-9 and TRBJ2-7; 8 bases are shared with TRBD1. The sample was CD8+ T cells sorted from blood. The CDR3 DNA follows: TGTGCCAGCAGCTTAGCGAGGACAGGGAACGAGCAGTACTTC. Translated, it gives CASSLARTGNEQYF.